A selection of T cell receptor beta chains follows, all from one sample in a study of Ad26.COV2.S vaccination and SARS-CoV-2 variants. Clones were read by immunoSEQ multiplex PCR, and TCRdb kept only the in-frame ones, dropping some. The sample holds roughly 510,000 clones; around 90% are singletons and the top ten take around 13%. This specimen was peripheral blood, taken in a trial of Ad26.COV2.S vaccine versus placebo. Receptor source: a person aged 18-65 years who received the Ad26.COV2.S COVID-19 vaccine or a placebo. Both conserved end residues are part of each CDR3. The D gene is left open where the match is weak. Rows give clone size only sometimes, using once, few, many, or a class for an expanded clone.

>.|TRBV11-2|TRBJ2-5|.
TGTGCCAGCAGCCCCCTCAAAACTTCCGCCCAGTACTTC
CASSPLKTSAQYF
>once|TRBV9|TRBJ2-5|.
TGTGCCAGCAGCGTAGTAGGGGGAAAAGAGACCCAGTACTTC
CASSVVGGKETQYF
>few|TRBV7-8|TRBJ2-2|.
TGTGCCAGCAGCTTAAATCAGGGAAACACCGGGGAGCTGTTTTTT
CASSLNQGNTGELFF
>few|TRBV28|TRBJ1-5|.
TGTGCCAGCAGTTCCGCGGGGGCGGACAATCAGCCCCAGCATTTT
CASSSAGADNQPQHF
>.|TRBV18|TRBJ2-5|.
TGTGCCAGCTCACCGAAAGAGACCCAGTACTTC
CASSPKETQYF
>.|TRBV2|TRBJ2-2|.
TGTGCCAGCAGTGTAGTTCGTCTCGGTCCCGGGGAGCTGTTTTTT
CASSVVRLGPGELFF
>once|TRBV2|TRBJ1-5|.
TGTGCCAGCAGTGACAGGGCTCGGGGTAATCAGCCCCAGCATTTT
CASSDRARGNQPQHF
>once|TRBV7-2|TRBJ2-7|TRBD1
TGTGCCAGCAGAGATTACAGGGGCTCCTACGAGCAGTACTTC
CASRDYRGSYEQYF
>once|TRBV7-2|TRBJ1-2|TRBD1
TGTGCCAGCAGCCCCCTGGCGGGACAGGCTCGTAACTATGGCTACACCTTC
CASSPLAGQARNYGYTF
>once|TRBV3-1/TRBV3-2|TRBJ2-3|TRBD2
TGTGCCAGCAGCCAAGAGGGGGGACTAGCGGGCCCATGGACTACGCAGTATTTT
CASSQEGGLAGPWTTQYF
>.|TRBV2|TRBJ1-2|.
TGTGCCAGCAGTGAAGGGGGCTACACCTTC
CASSEGGYTF
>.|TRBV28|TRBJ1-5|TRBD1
TGTGCCAGCAGCCGTAACCTTCCGGGACAGGTACGTTGGCCCCAGCATTTT
CASSRNLPGQVRWPQHF
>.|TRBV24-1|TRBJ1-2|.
TGTGCCACCAGCCGACGGGAAGTACCATATGGCTACACCTTC
CATSRREVPYGYTF
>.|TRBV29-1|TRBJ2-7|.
TGCAGCATGAGAACCGCCGGGTACGAGCAGTACTTC
CSMRTAGYEQYF
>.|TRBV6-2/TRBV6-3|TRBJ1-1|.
TGTGCCAGCAGTTACTCCCTGGGCTTCAACACTGAAGCTTTCTTT
CASSYSLGFNTEAFF
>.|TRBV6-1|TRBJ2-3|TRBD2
TGTGCCAGCAGTGAACTCCTAGCGGGACCCACAGATACGCAGTATTTT
CASSELLAGPTDTQYF
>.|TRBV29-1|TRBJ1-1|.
TGCAGCGTTGTTTCAGGGCTGAACACTGAAGCTTTCTTT
CSVVSGLNTEAFF
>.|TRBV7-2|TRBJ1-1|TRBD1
TGTGCCAGCAGTCGACCGGGACAGGGGTACACTGAAGCTTTCTTT
CASSRPGQGYTEAFF
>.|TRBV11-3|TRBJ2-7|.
TGTGCCAGCAGCCCCTCGGAGCAGGGCGGAGGCCACGAGCAGTACTTC
CASSPSEQGGGHEQYF
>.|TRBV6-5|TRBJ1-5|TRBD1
TGTGCCAGCAGTTACTCGACAGGGGCACAGCCCCAGCATTTT
CASSYSTGAQPQHF
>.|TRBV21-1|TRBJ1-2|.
TGTGCCAGCAGCAACCATAGAGGCTATGGCTACACCTTC
CASSNHRGYGYTF